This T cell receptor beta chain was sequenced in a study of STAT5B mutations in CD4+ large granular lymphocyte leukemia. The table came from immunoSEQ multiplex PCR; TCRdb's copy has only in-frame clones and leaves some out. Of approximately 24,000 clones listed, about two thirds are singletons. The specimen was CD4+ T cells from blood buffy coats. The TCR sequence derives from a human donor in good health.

The CDR3 here is CASSLSGQGYEQYF. The CDR3 DNA follows: TGTGCCAGCAGCTTATCCGGACAGGGATACGAGCAGTACTTC. The chain joins TRBV7-9 to TRBJ2-7; 8 bases match TRBD1. V lost 2 bases to trimming and J lost 4 bases; unmatched junction nucleotides: 4. This CDR3 region has 14 residues. Germline CDR1 and CDR2: SEHNR and FQNEAQ (reference sequence).